The present entry profiles one T cell receptor (beta chain) with its context. No antigen is known for it. This sample is drawn from a study of T cell responses to AZD1222 COVID-19 vaccine. Whole-study findings and limits: Reportedly, nearly half of unique spike TCRs recognized epitopes outside B.1.351/B.1.1.7 mutations. Donors were chiefly white British, with a greater number of females, and clonal diversity was perhaps underestimated. At 160-218 and 743-854, vaccine-associated CD4 TCRs were dominant, and they spanned spike.

The CDR3 is made up of 16 amino acids. Trimming pared 0 bases from V and 4 bases from J, leaving 14 bases between. Germline CDR1 and CDR2: KGHSH and LQKENI. Produced via immunoSEQ multiplex PCR; TCRdb's table is partial and in-frame only. The repertoire holds 150,000 to 200,000 clones, with about 91% as singletons. The sequence was obtained from an adult who received the AZD1222 COVID-19 vaccine. The chain recombines TRBV18 with TRBJ2-3, with D possibly TRBD2 on 6 matching bases. This material consisted of peripheral blood, taken 28 days after the second AZD1222 dose. The CDR3 DNA follows: TGTGCCAGCTCACCACCGGTAGGTGGCGGGGCAGATACGCAGTATTTT. It codes for CASSPPVGGGADTQYF.